Sequencing of this T cell receptor (beta chain) was carried out in a study of shared clonotypes between healthy human individuals. This clone was found a few times. Profiling relied on immunoSEQ multiplex PCR, and the TCRdb table lists in-frame clones only, not all of them. The sample gives 2,100,000 or so clones, approximately 94% of which show up once; roughly 0.13% is in the top ten. The CDR3 has 14 residues. The germline V and J ends were trimmed by 5 bases and 6 bases, with 11 bases remaining between them. CDR1 is SGHVS and CDR2 is FNYEAQ in the germline V gene. The sequence derives from a man aged 18 to 29 in good health. The sample was naive CD4+ T cells sorted from blood. As to subset: CD45RA+ positively selected. J is TRBJ1-6 and V is TRBV7-6, with D uncertain. CDR3 coding DNA: TGTGCCAGCAGCCTCGACACCTTTAATTCACCCCTCCACTTT. Amino acids: CASSLDTFNSPLHF.